Detailed here is one T cell receptor beta chain. Original processing methods: Estimated nucleated cell counts came from reference gene primer amplification. Assay: immunoSEQ multiplex PCR; the TCRdb copy retains only in-frame clones and omits some. That table gives V, J and clone size, and the DNA gave D and trimming. In the table there are about 200,000 clones, 70% to 90% of which are singletons. This specimen comes from a study of blood T cell repertoires in COVID-19. Study details: There were acute and convalescent COVID-19 samples, and they came from the United States, Italy and Spain. PBMCs, B-cell-depleted T cells, or T cells provided the cDNA or gDNA that made up the material.

V lost 4 bases to trimming and J lost 2 bases, with 13 bases between them. The germline CDR1 and CDR2 sequences are SGDLS and YYNGEE. The CDR3 has 15 amino acids. The sequence was obtained from a man aged 50 to 59 with COVID-19, enrolled during active disease. The V call is TRBV9, the J call TRBJ2-1; D is unresolved. The sequenced sample was peripheral blood. The CDR3 DNA reads as TGTGCCAGCAGCCCCGCCTCGGTTACCTACAATGAGCAGTTCTTC. Encoded protein: CASSPASVTYNEQFF.